The clone carrying this TCR beta chain occurred once. What it binds is not known. The repertoire was sequenced with immunoSEQ multiplex PCR; TCRdb's copy has only in-frame clones and lacks some. The table includes more than 150,000 clones, roughly 70% detected once. This sample is drawn from a study of shared clonotypes between healthy human individuals. Study-level results: Represented diversity, genetic and exposure-history alike, was limited by few donors.

This CDR3 is 14 amino acids long. The V and J ends lost 5 bases and 7 bases respectively, with 17 bases between them. Germline V CDR1 and CDR2: MNHEY, SVGAGI. The source of this sequence is a man younger than 45 in good health. This chain connects TRBV6-5 to TRBJ1-2; D is unclear. Sequences were obtained from memory CD4+ T cells sorted from blood. As to subset: CD45RA-negative fraction. CDR3 region: CASSPNSYHFGYTF. CDR3 nucleotides: TGTGCCAGCAGTCCCAATTCCTATCACTTTGGCTACACCTTC.